This note documents a single TCR beta chain sequence. Antigen: not known. The sample belongs to a study of early T cells in non-severe SARS-CoV-2 infection. Broader study findings: Missing private and CD4 specificities, VDJdb matching favored anti-spike CD8 responses.

Individual cDNA molecules were tagged with unique molecular identifiers. Each CDR3 protein is one row after TCRdb ran MiXCR on the 5' RACE reads. Counted here are approximately 50,000 distinct CDR3 sequences, roughly 10% occurring once; the ten biggest clones make up more than 13%. The sequence derives from an adult who was a healthcare worker with PCR-confirmed SARS-CoV-2 infection or an uninfected control (not recorded which). Sequenced: whole blood.

The CDR3 nucleotides read TGTGCCAGCAGCCAAGGGCAGTATGAAGCTTTCTTT. Protein product: CASSQGQYEAFF. The chain combines TRBV7-9 with TRBJ1-1, with unresolved D. The V end lost 5 bases, the J end lost 7 bases, and 11 bases lay between the germline ends. CDR3 length: 12 amino acids. Germline V gene sequence: CDR1 SEHNR, CDR2 FQNEAQ (reference sequence).